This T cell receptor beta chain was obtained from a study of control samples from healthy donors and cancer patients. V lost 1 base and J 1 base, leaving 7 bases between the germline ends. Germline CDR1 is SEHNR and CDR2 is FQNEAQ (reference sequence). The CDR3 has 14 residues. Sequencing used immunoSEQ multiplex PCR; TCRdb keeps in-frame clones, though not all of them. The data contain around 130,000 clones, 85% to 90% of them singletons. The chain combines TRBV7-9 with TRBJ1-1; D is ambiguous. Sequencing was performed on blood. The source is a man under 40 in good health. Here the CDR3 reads CASSLEGRNTEAFF. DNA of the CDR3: TGTGCCAGCAGCTTAGAAGGGCGGAACACTGAAGCTTTCTTT. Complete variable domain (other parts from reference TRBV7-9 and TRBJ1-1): DTGVSQNPRHKITKRGQNVTFRCDPISEHNRLYWYRQTLGQGPEFLTYFQNEAQLEKSRLLSDRFSAERPKGSFSTLEIQRTEQGDSAMYLCASSLEGRNTEAFFGQGTRLTVV.